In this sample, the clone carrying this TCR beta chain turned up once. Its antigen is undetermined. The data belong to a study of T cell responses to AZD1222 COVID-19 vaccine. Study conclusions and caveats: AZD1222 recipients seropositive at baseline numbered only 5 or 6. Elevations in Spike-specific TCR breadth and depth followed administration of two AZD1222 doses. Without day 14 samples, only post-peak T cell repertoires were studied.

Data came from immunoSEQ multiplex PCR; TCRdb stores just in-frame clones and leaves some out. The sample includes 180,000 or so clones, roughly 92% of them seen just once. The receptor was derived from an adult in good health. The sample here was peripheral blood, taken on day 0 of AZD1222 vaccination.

Written as DNA, the CDR3 is TGTGCCAGCAGCCCCGGGGGCAATGAGCAGTTCTTC. Amino acid sequence: CASSPGGNEQFF. The genes are TRBV7-3 and TRBJ2-1; TRBD2 might be the D (6 bases). The ends were cut back, 5 bases at V and 6 bases at J, with 8 bases in the middle. Germline V gene sequence: CDR1 SGHTA, CDR2 FQGTGA. This CDR3 comprises 12 residues.